The 17 T cell receptor beta chains reported below all come from one sample, sequenced in a study of cytomegalovirus exposure and HLA in healthy donors. Primers for the PCR totalled 60 Vbeta and 13 Jbeta. TCRdb's table, derived via immunoSEQ multiplex PCR, lists solely in-frame clones and lacks some. The listing records about 40,000 clones. Sequenced material: PBMCs. The origin of the receptors is a human donor in good health.

The chain is built from TRBV4-1 and TRBJ2-2; 10 bases match TRBD2. Germline V CDR1 and CDR2: MGHRA, YSYEKL. The CDR3 totals 17 residues. V lost 4 bases, J lost 0 bases, and 5 bases stayed unmatched. CDR3: CASSRRTSGANTGELFF. The CDR3 nucleotides read TGCGCCAGCAGCCGCCGGACTAGCGGAGCGAACACCGGGGAGCTGTTTTTT.

The V call is TRBV2, the J call TRBJ2-1; 11 nucleotides agree with TRBD1. The CDR3 runs to 17 residues. Looked up from germline, CDR1 is SNHLY and CDR2 is FYNNEI. V lost 6 bases, J lost 3 bases, and 10 bases stayed unmatched. CDR3 sequence reads: CASRRPEGQGVYNEQFF. The CDR3, as DNA: TGTGCCAGCAGACGACCAGAGGGACAGGGGGTCTACAATGAGCAGTTCTTC.

The CDR3 protein is CASSRDSYEQYF. CDR3 DNA: TGTGCCAGCAGCAGGGACAGCTACGAGCAGTACTTC. The rearrangement joins TRBV5-4 to TRBJ2-7; 7 nucleotides match TRBD1. The CDR3 has 12 residues. V was clipped by 4 bases and J by 3 bases; unmatched bases: 1. Germline values: CDR1 SGHNT, CDR2 YYREEE (reference sequence).

The chain combines TRBV30 with TRBJ2-3; 7 positions match TRBD2. Unmatched junction bases numbered 10, after V lost 1 base and J lost 0 bases. This CDR3 comprises 17 residues. Germline CDR1 reads GTSNPN; CDR2 reads SVGIG (reference sequence). Here the CDR3 reads CAWSGSALASSTDTQYF. The DNA for the CDR3 is TGTGCCTGGAGTGGGTCCGCACTAGCGTCTAGCACAGATACGCAGTATTTT.

The rearrangement joins TRBV4-2 to TRBJ2-1; D unclear. The CDR3 has 15 residues. From germline, CDR1 is LGHNA and CDR2 YNFKEQ. V was pared by 0 bases and J by 5 bases, with 11 bases between. The CDR3 bases are TGTGCCAGCAGCCAAGAGGAGAACGACGACAATGAGCAGTTCTTC. This gives the protein CASSQEENDDNEQFF.

This rearrangement joins TRBV11-2 to TRBJ2-5; 10 bases match TRBD2. The CDR3 loop spans 18 amino acids. The junction had 12 bases not matched to a gene; V was cut back by 5 bases and J by 0 bases. Per the germline V gene, CDR1 is SGHAT and CDR2 is FQNNGV. The CDR3 spells CASSPGRSSGGYQETQYF. The CDR3 DNA reads as TGTGCCAGCAGCCCGGGTAGGAGTAGCGGGGGGTACCAAGAGACCCAGTACTTC.

This sequence joins TRBV7-8 and TRBJ1-1; tentative D call: TRBD1 (6 bases). The CDR3 runs 14 residues. Germline CDR1 and CDR2: SGHVS and FQNEAQ. Trimming pared 5 bases from V and 5 bases from J, leaving 15 bases between. The CDR3 spells CASSDWTVGTEAFF. DNA for the CDR3: TGTGCCAGCAGCGACTGGACAGTAGGAACTGAAGCTTTCTTT.

The V call is TRBV19, the J call TRBJ2-5; a possible D gene is TRBD1 (5 bases). Trimming took off 5 bases at V and 3 bases at J, with 13 bases between the two ends. Germline assignment: CDR1 LNHDA and CDR2 SQIVND (reference sequence). This CDR3 has 14 amino acids. CDR3 sequence: CASSETAGKETQYF. CDR3 in DNA: TGTGCCAGTAGTGAGACAGCCGGTAAAGAGACCCAGTACTTC. Together with reference TRBV19 and TRBJ2-5, the CDR3 gives the full variable domain: DGGITQSPKYLFRKEGQNVTLSCEQNLNHDAMYWYRQDPGQGLRLIYYSQIVNDFQKGDIAEGYSVSREKKESFPLTVTSAQKNPTAFYLCASSETAGKETQYFGPGTRLLVL.

To note about this clone: Other nucleotide sequences from this sample produce the same CDR3. This chain's CDR3 is CASSLQGFGNQPQHF. CDR3 nucleotide sequence: TGTGCCAGCAGTTTACAGGGGTTCGGCAATCAGCCCCAGCATTTT. The gene calls are TRBV28 and TRBJ1-5, with D possibly being TRBD1 (6 bases). V shed 2 bases and J shed 2 bases, with 10 bases lying between them. This CDR3 has 15 residues. Germline V gene data show CDR1 as MDHEN and CDR2 as SYDVKM.

The chain combines TRBV4-1 with TRBJ1-1; D uncertain. The V and J ends lost 6 bases and 6 bases respectively, with 17 bases between them. This CDR3 is built from 14 residues. Germline CDR1 reads MGHRA; CDR2 reads YSYEKL. CDR3 amino acids: CASSQKAGGSEAFF. CDR3 DNA sequence: TGCGCCAGCAGTCAAAAGGCCGGCGGCTCTGAAGCTTTCTTT.

The CDR3 here is CASSYSSYNSPLHF. DNA of the CDR3: TGTGCCAGCAGCTACAGCTCCTATAATTCACCCCTCCACTTT. V is TRBV7-3 and J is TRBJ1-6; unclear D gene. In germline, CDR1 is SGHTA, CDR2 FQGTGA. The V gene lost 4 bases and the J gene lost 0 bases, with 4 bases spanning the gap. The CDR3 is 14 amino acids.

As to this clone: One end of the junction fails to match germline, which may point to a read error. The chain carries TRBV30 and TRBJ1-2; weak D call: TRBD1 (5 bases). The CDR3 covers 10 residues. Germline CDR1 is GTSNPN and CDR2 is SVGIG (reference sequence). DNA for the CDR3: TGTGCCTGGGGGACTCCGGGACTCGTCTTC. Residues: CAWGTPGLVF.

The chain couples TRBV6-5 to TRBJ2-7, with a weak D call TRBD1 (6 bases). The CDR3 length is 12 residues. Germline V gene data show CDR1 as MNHEY and CDR2 as SVGAGI. Between the trimmed V and J ends, which lost 10 bases and 0 bases, there was a span of 10 bases. CDR3 region: CATSGASYEQYF. DNA of the CDR3: TGTGCCACGTCAGGGGCCTCCTACGAGCAGTACTTC.

The rearrangement joins TRBV4-1 to TRBJ1-6; no firm D call. CDR1 MGHRA and CDR2 YSYEKL come from the germline V gene. V lost 1 base, J lost 10 bases, and 11 bases lay in between. This CDR3 contains 14 residues. CDR3 loop: CASSQGSTSSPLHF. In DNA, the CDR3 is TGCGCCAGCAGCCAAGGAAGCACGAGCTCACCCCTCCACTTT.

J is TRBJ2-1 and V is TRBV10-2, with TRBD2 matching 9 bases. Germline CDR1 is WSHSY and CDR2 is SAAADI. J lost 7 bases, V lost 6 bases, and 10 bases had no gene match. CDR3 length equals 15 residues. Here the CDR3 reads CASSFTAGGGNEQFF. The CDR3 coding sequence is TGCGCCAGCAGCTTTACAGCGGGGGGAGGGAATGAGCAGTTCTTC.

The rearrangement uses TRBV6-5 and TRBJ2-2, with 9 bases aligning to TRBD1. With 4 bases clipped from V and 2 bases from J, the junction kept 2 bases outside the gene matches. The CDR3 extends over 15 amino acids. Germline loops: CDR1 MNHEY, CDR2 SVGAGI. The CDR3, as DNA: TGTGCCAGCAGTTCGGGACAGGGAAACACCGGGGAGCTGTTTTTT. It translates to CASSSGQGNTGELFF.

The chain uses TRBV19 and TRBJ1-1; the D gene is possibly TRBD1 (5 bases). V lost 4 bases and J lost 6, with 18 bases in between. Germline V lookup: CDR1 LNHDA, CDR2 SQIVND (reference sequence). The CDR3 runs to 15 residues. The CDR3 DNA follows: TGTGCCAGTAGTAACCTTCACGGGGGGAGGGCTGAAGCTTTCTTT. Translation: CASSNLHGGRAEAFF.